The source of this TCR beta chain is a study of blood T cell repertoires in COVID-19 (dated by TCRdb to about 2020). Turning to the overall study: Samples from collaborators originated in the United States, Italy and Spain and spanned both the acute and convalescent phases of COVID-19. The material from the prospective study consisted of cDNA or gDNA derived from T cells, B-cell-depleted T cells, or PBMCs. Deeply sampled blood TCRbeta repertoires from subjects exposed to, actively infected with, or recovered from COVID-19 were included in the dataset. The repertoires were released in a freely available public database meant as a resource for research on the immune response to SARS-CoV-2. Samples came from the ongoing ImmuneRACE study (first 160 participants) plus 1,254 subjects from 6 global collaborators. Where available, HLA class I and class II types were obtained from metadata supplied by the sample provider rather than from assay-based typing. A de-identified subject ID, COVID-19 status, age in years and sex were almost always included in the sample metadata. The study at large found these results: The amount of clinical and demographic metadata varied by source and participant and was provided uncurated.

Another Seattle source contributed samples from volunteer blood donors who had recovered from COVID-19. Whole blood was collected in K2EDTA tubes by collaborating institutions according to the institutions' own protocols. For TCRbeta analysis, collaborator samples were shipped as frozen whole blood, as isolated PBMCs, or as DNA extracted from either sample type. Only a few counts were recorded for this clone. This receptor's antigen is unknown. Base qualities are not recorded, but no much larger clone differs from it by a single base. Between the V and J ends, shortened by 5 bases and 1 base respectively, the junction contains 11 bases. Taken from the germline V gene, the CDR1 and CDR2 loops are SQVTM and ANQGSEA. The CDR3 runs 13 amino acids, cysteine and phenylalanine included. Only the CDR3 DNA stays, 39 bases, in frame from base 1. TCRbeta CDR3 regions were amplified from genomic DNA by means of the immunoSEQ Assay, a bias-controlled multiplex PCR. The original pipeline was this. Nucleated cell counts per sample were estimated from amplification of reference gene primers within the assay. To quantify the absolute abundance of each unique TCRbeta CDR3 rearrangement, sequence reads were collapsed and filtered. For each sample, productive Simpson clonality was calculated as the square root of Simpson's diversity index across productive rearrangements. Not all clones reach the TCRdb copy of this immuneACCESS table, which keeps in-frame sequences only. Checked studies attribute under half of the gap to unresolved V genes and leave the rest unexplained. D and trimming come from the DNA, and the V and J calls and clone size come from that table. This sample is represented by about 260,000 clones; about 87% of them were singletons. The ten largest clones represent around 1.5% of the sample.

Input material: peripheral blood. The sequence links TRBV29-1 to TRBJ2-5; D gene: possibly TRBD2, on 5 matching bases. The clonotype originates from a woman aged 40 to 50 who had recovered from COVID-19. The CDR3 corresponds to CSVKGLGQETQYF. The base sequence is TGCAGCGTTAAAGGACTGGGCCAAGAGACCCAGTACTTC.